The 21 T cell receptor beta chains below were found in one sample sequenced in a study of blood T cell repertoires in COVID-19. Clones were sequenced by immunoSEQ multiplex PCR, and TCRdb holds only the in-frame ones, with some missing. The sample includes approximately 360,000 clones, around 90% of them seen just once. The sample consisted of peripheral blood. The receptors were sampled from a man between 18 and 29 years old with active or convalescent COVID-19.

The V and J genes are TRBV7-8 and TRBJ1-3, with 9 positions matching TRBD1. CDR1 and CDR2 from the germline V gene are SGHVS and FQNEAQ. The CDR3 contains 16 residues. Trimming took 5 bases from V and 2 from J; bases not matched to a gene: 7. The CDR3 coding sequence is TGTGCCAGCAGCCAACATCGACAGGGGGCTGGAAACACCATATATTTT. Protein: CASSQHRQGAGNTIYF.

The chain couples TRBV7-9 to TRBJ1-1; possible D gene TRBD1, 6 bases. The CDR3 covers 17 residues. The germline CDR1 and CDR2 sequences are SEHNR and FQNEAQ (reference sequence). V was cut by 5 bases and J by 0 bases, with 19 bases left in between. Here the CDR3 DNA reads TGTGCCAGCAGCCCCGTTTGGGGGCGTTTCATGAACACTGAAGCTTTCTTT. Amino acids: CASSPVWGRFMNTEAFF.

This chain connects TRBV2 to TRBJ2-7, with a possible D match to TRBD1 (6 bases). CDR1 is SNHLY and CDR2 is FYNNEI in the germline V gene. The V end was cut by 2 bases, the J end by 3 bases, with 11 bases between. The CDR3 totals 14 residues. CDR3 residues: CASSETQGYYEQYF. The CDR3 coding sequence is TGTGCCAGCAGTGAAACACAGGGATACTACGAGCAGTACTTC.

The chain recombines TRBV4-3 with TRBJ1-2; 12 bases are shared with TRBD1. With 0 bases clipped from V and 7 bases from J, the junction kept 3 bases outside the gene matches. This CDR3 contains 15 residues. The germline CDR1 and CDR2 sequences are LGHNA and YSLEER. The CDR3 nucleotides are TGCGCCAGCAGCCAAGAGGGGACAGGGGGCTTTGGCTACACCTTC. Translation: CASSQEGTGGFGYTF.

The chain links TRBV23-1 to TRBJ2-4, with 7 bases that match TRBD2. TRBV23-1 is designated an ORF whose function remains uncertain. The CDR3 sequence is 15 residues long. The V gene end was trimmed by 8 bases and the J gene end by 0 bases; junction bases not matched to a gene: 7. CDR3 residues: CASHKRDIAKNIQYF. CDR3 coding DNA: TGCGCCAGCCACAAGCGGGATATAGCCAAAAACATTCAGTACTTC.

The chain has TRBV14 and TRBJ1-2, with a tentative D call TRBD1 (5 bases). Germline values: CDR1 SGHDN, CDR2 FVKESK. V dropped 10 bases and J dropped 0 bases, with 12 bases sitting between them. The CDR3 is 13 amino acids. The CDR3 DNA follows: TGTGCCACGACAGATTGGTCTAACTATGGCTACACCTTC. It is translated as CATTDWSNYGYTF. The full variable domain, its missing parts supplied by reference TRBV14 and TRBJ1-2, is EAGVTQFPSHSVIEKGQTVTLRCDPISGHDNLYWYRRVMGKEIKFLLHFVKESKQDESGMPNNRFLAERTGGTYSTLKVQPAELEDSGVYFCATTDWSNYGYTFGSGTRLTVV.

The chain uses TRBV5-6 and TRBJ2-7; 9 nucleotides agree with TRBD1. The CDR3 covers 15 residues. CDR1 SGHDT and CDR2 YYEEEE come from the germline V gene. The J segment lost 1 base and the V segment lost 4 bases, leaving 6 bases of the junction unmatched. The DNA of the CDR3 is TGTGCCAGCAGCGGAAATGGACAGGGGTCCTACGAGCAGTACTTC. Translation gives CASSGNGQGSYEQYF.

The chain employs TRBV6-5 and TRBJ1-1; D might be TRBD1 (5 bases). V was cut by 6 bases and J by 2 bases, with 10 bases left in between. Germline V lookup: CDR1 MNHEY, CDR2 SVGAGI. This CDR3 comprises 13 residues. In DNA, the CDR3 is TGTGCCAGCAGGTTGGGGACTAACACTGAAGCTTTCTTT. Amino acids: CASRLGTNTEAFF.

The chain employs TRBV5-6 and TRBJ2-5, with D tentatively TRBD2 (7 bases). Germline loops: CDR1 SGHDT, CDR2 YYEEEE. V was trimmed by 4 bases and J by 1 base, leaving 14 bases between them. CDR3 length equals 15 residues. This CDR3 reads CASSRAGGLQETQYF. CDR3 in DNA: TGTGCCAGCAGCCGGGCCGGGGGGCTCCAAGAGACCCAGTACTTC.

The chain combines TRBV7-2 with TRBJ1-5, with D maybe TRBD1 (6 bases). CDR1 SGHTA and CDR2 FQGNSA come from the germline V gene. This CDR3 spans 17 amino acids. V dropped 5 bases and J dropped 3 bases, with 20 bases sitting between them. The CDR3 reads CASSIGGGFIANQPQHF. The CDR3 nucleotides read TGTGCCAGCAGCATAGGGGGGGGTTTTATAGCCAATCAGCCCCAGCATTTT.

The chain couples TRBV5-1 to TRBJ2-7; 9 bases are shared with TRBD1. Trimming took 0 bases from V and 0 from J; bases not matched to a gene: 7. The germline gives CDR1 SGHRS, CDR2 YFSETQ. CDR3 length: 17 amino acids. The CDR3 DNA follows: TGCGCCAGCAGCTTGGTCTCTTGGGACAGGGACTCCTACGAGCAGTACTTC. Translated, it gives CASSLVSWDRDSYEQYF.

The V gene is TRBV25-1, the J gene TRBJ2-5; possible D gene TRBD2, 6 bases. Germline lookup yields CDR1 MGHDK and CDR2 SYGVNS. This CDR3 has 12 amino acids. The V end lost 4 bases, the J end lost 5 bases, and 8 bases lay between the germline ends. CDR3: CASSAAGETQYF. DNA for the CDR3: TGTGCCAGCAGTGCGGCGGGGGAGACCCAGTACTTC.

This clone was recorded once. The junction differs from germline at one of its ends, possibly a read error. DNA for the CDR3: TGTGCCAGCAGTACCTTCTCTGGGGCCAACGTGCTGACTTTC. Translating gives CASSTFSGANVLTF. V gene TRBV3-1 (or the pseudogene TRBV3-2) combines with J gene TRBJ2-6; a possible D gene is TRBD1 (5 bases). The CDR3 totals 14 residues. The germline V gene has CDR1 LGHDT and CDR2 YNNKEL (reference sequence).

The chain couples TRBV9 to TRBJ1-4; 7 nucleotides line up with TRBD1. The CDR3 runs to 12 residues. The germline V gene has CDR1 SGDLS and CDR2 YYNGEE. Losses at the gene ends were 4 bases for V and 10 bases for J; bases not matched to a gene: 4. CDR3 protein: CASSQGQRKLFF. In DNA, the CDR3 is TGTGCCAGCAGCCAGGGACAGAGAAAACTGTTTTTT. Together with reference TRBV9 and TRBJ1-4, the CDR3 gives the full variable domain: DSGVTQTPKHLITATGQRVTLRCSPRSGDLSVYWYQQSLDQGLQFLIQYYNGEERAKGNILERFSAQQFPDLHSELNLSSLELGDSALYFCASSQGQRKLFFGSGTQLSVL.

The chain has TRBV28 and TRBJ1-1; D uncertain. Germline CDR1 reads MDHEN; CDR2 reads SYDVKM. The CDR3 totals 14 residues. Between the trimmed V and J ends, which lost 6 bases and 0 bases, there was a span of 11 bases. DNA for the CDR3: TGTGCCAGCAGGTCCCCAGGAATGAACACTGAAGCTTTCTTT. Residues: CASRSPGMNTEAFF.

This chain connects TRBV6-6 to TRBJ1-1; D unclear. Germline V CDR1 and CDR2: MNHNY, SVGAGI (reference sequence). V lost 2 bases, J lost 1 base, and 8 bases lay in between. The CDR3 is made up of 14 amino acids. CDR3 DNA: TGTGCCAGCAGTTACGGCACCTCGAACACTGAAGCTTTCTTT. As protein: CASSYGTSNTEAFF.

The rearrangement links TRBV28 to TRBJ1-2, with TRBD1 matching over 11 bases. Germline CDR1 is MDHEN and CDR2 is SYDVKM. CDR3 length: 16 residues. Trimming removed 4 bases from V and 5 bases from J; junction bases left unmatched: 9. CDR3 region: CASSYAGQGEVYGYTF. The CDR3 DNA sequence: TGTGCCAGCAGTTACGCGGGACAGGGGGAGGTATATGGCTACACCTTC.

CDR3 bases: TGTGCCAGCAGATCGGGACAGGTGAACTATGGCTACACCTTC. Its protein is CASRSGQVNYGYTF. This rearrangement joins TRBV6-5 to TRBJ1-2; 8 nucleotides line up with TRBD1. This CDR3 is built from 14 residues. Germline lookup yields CDR1 MNHEY and CDR2 SVGAGI. Losses at the gene ends were 6 bases for V and 2 bases for J; bases not matched to a gene: 5.

This clone was detected only a few times. J is TRBJ1-3 and V is TRBV5-4; perhaps TRBD1 as D (6 bases). CDR3 length equals 17 residues. Between the trimmed V and J ends, which lost 4 bases and 0 bases, there was a span of 17 bases. Germline lookup yields CDR1 SGHNT and CDR2 YYREEE (reference sequence). The CDR3: CASSRDNRLSSGNTIYF. As DNA, the CDR3 is TGTGCCAGCAGCCGGGACAACCGATTGAGCTCTGGAAACACCATATATTTT.

This chain connects TRBV18 to TRBJ2-5, with 8 bases aligning to TRBD2. V shed 4 bases and J 4 bases; nucleotides not matched to a gene: 5. Germline lookup yields CDR1 KGHSH and CDR2 LQKENI. The length of the CDR3 is 14 residues. The CDR3: CASSLTSGRETQYF. The CDR3 bases are TGTGCCAGCTCACTAACGAGCGGGAGAGAGACCCAGTACTTC.

The V and J genes are TRBV4-2 and TRBJ1-3; D is unresolved. The CDR3 contains 16 residues. Trimming removed 4 bases from V and 0 bases from J, with 13 bases in between. Germline-derived CDR1 and CDR2 are LGHNA and YNFKEQ. The CDR3 nucleotides are TGTGCCAGCAGCCTCCATTGGGAGGCCTCTGGAAACACCATATATTTT. Protein sequence: CASSLHWEASGNTIYF.